The rows below give T cell receptor beta chains drawn from one sample of a study of blood T cell repertoires in COVID-19. Libraries were prepared by immunoSEQ multiplex PCR; TCRdb keeps only in-frame clonotypes and omits some of them. The table has 250,000 to 400,000 clones, 85% seen once. The specimen was PBMCs or T cells enriched from blood (not recorded which). These receptor sequences come from a woman in her thirties who had been exposed to COVID-19. Each CDR3 is given with its conserved first and last residue.

V gene	CDR3 protein
TRBV28	CASSLQGYEQYF
TRBV27	CASRLQGRGYEQYF
TRBV5-1	CASSRTSAGSYEQYF
TRBV28	CASSLSGNTEAFF
TRBV10-2	CASSDPSSTGVGEKLFF
TRBV28	CASSLYLRQATPKLSGNTIYF
TRBV7-8	CASSGQVTGNTIYF
TRBV4-1	CASSRFGTLMNTGELFF
TRBV4-1	CASSPNPGQGVEAFF
TRBV6-5	CASSYDRIQPQHF
TRBV10-3	CAISGTGTNEKLFF
TRBV7-9	CASSLADRVDEQFF
TRBV4-2	CASSQDLIQGSTGNTIYF
TRBV19	CASSPPVSTDTQYF
TRBV24-1	CATSVAGSSYNEQFF
TRBV19	CASSRTTGNTIYF
TRBV9	CASSVVSSNEQFF
TRBV19	CASSIRQGVGTQYF
TRBV19	CASTAFQGVTEAFF
TRBV24-1	CATMKGQGIEQFF
TRBV5-6	CASSSSQGAWETQYF
TRBV12-3/TRBV12-4	CASLRQLNTEAFF
TRBV5-1	CASSSGLAGGNEQYF
TRBV4-2	CASSQESQGVIPGGYTF
TRBV10-2	CASSESRAGFNYGYTF
TRBV27	CASSPLRDRVGNTIYF
TRBV7-6	CASSLELAITDTQYF
TRBV5-1	CASGLTTYEQYF
TRBV28	CASSFQVYEQYF
TRBV19	CASSIRTSGSYLTETQYF
TRBV15	CATSSDRDYGYTF
TRBV3-1/TRBV3-2	CASSPWGGAVETQYF
TRBV5-1	CASSSDRVTTEAFF
TRBV9	CASSAGTSGGAYTQYF
TRBV19	CASSNPSGGLRAGELFF
TRBV27	CASLKQGGNSPLHF
TRBV5-4	CASSSSGRVRGTQYF
TRBV28	CASRTGTASSGNTIYF
TRBV10-3	CAIGAGTDYEQYF
TRBV5-4	CASSWNSGGEQYF
TRBV9	CASSVGGCMNTEAFF
TRBV3-1/TRBV3-2	CASSLHRQTRSSDTQYF
TRBV6-5	CASSYVAGGYNEQFF
TRBV14	CASSYMTGNYEQYF
TRBV5-1	CASSLGGTYEQYF
TRBV9	CASSVDITGGFQETQYF
TRBV9	CASSVRGGGGNTIYF
TRBV28	CASRFQGYSNQPQHF